This T cell receptor (beta chain) originates from a study of vaccination effects on CD4 cells after COVID-19. The protocol was immunoSEQ multiplex PCR, while the TCRdb copy is restricted to in-frame clones and leaves out a portion. Found here are approximately 11,000 clones, about three quarters of them singletons; the top ten hold 8% to 9.5%. Antigen-specific CD4+ T cells were first expanded with viral peptide pools by the ViraFEST assay and only then sequenced. After roughly eleven days in culture, the CD4+ T cells were isolated. The participants, recipients of two vaccine doses, got either BNT162b2 or mRNA-1273. Vaccine recipients had no previous SARS-CoV-2 infection; their nucleocapsid antibodies were negative. Each well held 1.5 million to 2.5 million PBMC cultured with approximately 9.6 ug/ml peptides and 10 IU/ml IL-2. Each culture had half its medium swapped for IL-2 medium on days 3 and 7.

About this clone itself: Its specificity is unknown.

V was shortened by 2 bases and J by 8 bases, with 19 bases between the two germline ends. The CDR3 is made up of 15 amino acids. Germline CDR1 is SGHRS and CDR2 is YFSETQ. Study-wide points: Whether induced by infection or by vaccine, clones showed marked clonal contraction late after vaccination.

The TCR was taken from a human donor who received a COVID-19 vaccine. The sample here was CD4+ T cells from PBMCs cultured with SARS-CoV-2 spike peptides, taken after COVID-19 vaccination. The genes are TRBV5-1 and TRBJ1-2; D uncertain. The CDR3: CASSFSLSARGGYTF. For the CDR3, the DNA is TGCGCCAGCAGCTTCTCCCTTTCTGCACGTGGAGGCTACACCTTC.